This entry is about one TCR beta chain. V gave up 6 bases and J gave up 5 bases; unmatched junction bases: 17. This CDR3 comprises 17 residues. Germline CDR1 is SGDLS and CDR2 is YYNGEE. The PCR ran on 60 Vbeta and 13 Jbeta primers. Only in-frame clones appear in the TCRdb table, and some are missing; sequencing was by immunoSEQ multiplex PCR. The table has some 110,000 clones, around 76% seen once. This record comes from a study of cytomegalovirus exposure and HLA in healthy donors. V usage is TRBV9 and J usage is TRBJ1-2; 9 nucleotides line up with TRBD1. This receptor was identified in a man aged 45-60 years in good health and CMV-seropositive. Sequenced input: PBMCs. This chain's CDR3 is CASTPWDRVNPGYGYTF. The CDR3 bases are TGTGCCAGCACTCCCTGGGACAGGGTAAACCCTGGGTATGGCTACACCTTC.